This T cell receptor beta chain derives from a study of cytomegalovirus exposure and HLA in healthy donors. At the level of the study: Earlier findings included roughly 120 million unique TCR beta sequences obtained from 150 million to 200 million T cells.

Study results and limitations: Researchers reported that a few CMV-associated chains were confirmed in vitro as CMV antigen-specific. The study designated about 160 TCR beta chains cytomegalovirus-associated.

A word on this clone: Its antigen is not identified. Within the sample, other DNA sequences also encode this same CDR3.

The CDR3 has 14 residues. Trimming left V 0 bases short and J 3 bases short, with 9 bases between. Germline assignment: CDR1 SGHRS and CDR2 YFSETQ. PCR primers comprised 60 Vbeta and 13 Jbeta primers. Sequenced by immunoSEQ multiplex PCR; TCRdb stores in-frame clones only, minus some. Of over 150,000 clones in the sample, around 80% were seen once. The clonotype comes from a woman aged 50 to 65 in good health and CMV-seropositive. The sample comprised PBMCs. The chain uses TRBV5-1 and TRBJ2-5; D perhaps matches TRBD1 (6 bases). The CDR3 region is CASSLGAGEETQYF. CDR3 bases: TGCGCCAGCAGCTTGGGCGCAGGGGAAGAGACCCAGTACTTC.